This T cell receptor beta chain was identified during a study of blood T cell repertoires in COVID-19. Looking at the study overall: Samples representing acute and convalescent COVID-19 were sourced from the United States, Italy and Spain. Sample material is recorded as cDNA or gDNA derived from T cells, B-cell-depleted T cells, or PBMCs.

This CDR3 contains 15 residues. The V and J ends lost 5 bases and 0 bases respectively, with 13 bases between them. CDR1 and CDR2 (germline): LNHDA, SQIVND (reference sequence). How the authors handled the data: Researchers report that nucleated cell counts were estimated from reference gene primer amplification. Libraries were prepared by immunoSEQ multiplex PCR; TCRdb keeps only in-frame clonotypes and omits some of them. The DNA was the basis for D and trimming; V, J and clone size are from that table. The sample has roughly 150,000 clones; 83% are singletons. This clone was observed a single time.

The sequenced sample was peripheral blood. The genes are TRBV19 and TRBJ1-1; tentative D call: TRBD1 (5 bases). The TCR sequence derives from a woman older than 75 with acute or convalescent COVID-19. The CDR3 reads CASSLIDRMNTEAFF. The CDR3 DNA reads TGTGCCAGTAGTTTAATCGACAGAATGAACACTGAAGCTTTCTTT.